A selection of T cell receptor beta chains follows, all from one sample in a study of response to subunit inactivated influenza vaccine. TCRdb re-analysed the RT-PCR reads in MiXCR, keeping a single row per CDR3 protein. The data show 610,000 or so distinct CDR3 sequences, 12% to 15% seen once. The specimen comprised PBMCs from blood, sampled 12 days after vaccination. These receptor sequences come from a man aged 45-60 years who received an inactivated influenza vaccine. The CDR3 runs from the conserved cysteine through the conserved F or W. D genes are given only for firm matches. The size of a clone is reported for some rows only, either as once, few or many, or as a class for expanded clones.

J | size | D | V | CDR3 | DNA
TRBJ2-1 | few | TRBD1 | TRBV10-3 | CAIREDRGSYNEQFF | TGTGCCATCAGAGAGGACAGGGGCTCCTACAATGAGCAGTTCTTC
TRBJ2-7 | few | NA | TRBV10-3 | CAISEVSYEQYF | TGTGCCATCAGTGAAGTTAGCTACGAGCAGTACTTC
TRBJ2-5 | once | NA | TRBV7-6 | CASSAHLVQETQYF | TGTGCCAGCAGCGCCCACCTGGTCCAAGAGACCCAGTACTTC
TRBJ2-3 | NA | NA | TRBV12-3/TRBV12-4 | CASSLGPVLSTDTQYF | TGTGCCAGCAGTTTAGGGCCAGTCTTAAGCACAGATACGCAGTATTTT
TRBJ1-4 | few | NA | TRBV20-1 | CSAREGGSYEKLFF | TGCAGTGCTAGGGAGGGGGGTTCCTATGAAAAACTGTTTTTT
TRBJ2-1 | NA | TRBD2 | TRBV5-1 | CASSPREGRYNEQFF | TGCGCCAGCAGCCCGCGGGAGGGCCGCTACAATGAGCAGTTCTTC
TRBJ2-7 | NA | NA | TRBV7-9 | CASSYDGQHPYEQYF | TGTGCCAGCAGCTACGACGGCCAACACCCCTACGAGCAGTACTTC
TRBJ2-3 | few | NA | TRBV28 | CASSLIADTQYF | TGTGCCAGCAGTTTAATTGCAGATACGCAGTATTTT
TRBJ2-1 | NA | NA | TRBV19 | CASSIAAPWNEQFF | TGTGCCAGTAGTATAGCGGCCCCGTGGAATGAGCAGTTCTTC
TRBJ1-1 | NA | TRBD1 | TRBV29-1 | CSAFTGENTEAFF | TGCAGCGCCTTTACAGGGGAGAACACTGAAGCTTTCTTT
TRBJ1-5 | NA | NA | TRBV25-1 | CASSEPRASNQPQHF | TGTGCCAGCAGTGAACCAAGGGCCAGCAATCAGCCCCAGCATTTT
TRBJ2-1 | few | TRBD2 | TRBV12-3/TRBV12-4 | CASSPTSGGANAQFF | TGTGCCAGCAGCCCTACTAGCGGGGGGGCCAATGCTCAGTTCTTC
TRBJ2-7 | few | NA | TRBV4-2 | CASSQDLERTSEQYF | TGTGCCAGCAGCCAAGATCTGGAGAGAACCAGCGAGCAGTACTTC
TRBJ2-7 | NA | NA | TRBV7-8 | CASSLALWGAGTYEQYF | TGTGCCAGCAGCTTAGCCCTGTGGGGGGCCGGGACTTACGAGCAGTACTTC
TRBJ2-3 | few | NA | TRBV6-2/TRBV6-3 | CASSGLEGNTDTQYF | TGTGCCAGCAGCGGGTTAGAGGGGAACACAGATACGCAGTATTTT
TRBJ2-1 | few | TRBD2 | TRBV20-1 | CSARVRLAASYNEQFF | TGCAGTGCTAGAGTTCGTCTAGCGGCCTCCTACAATGAGCAGTTCTTC
TRBJ2-1 | few | NA | TRBV29-1 | CSAKTSDSYNEQFF | TGCAGCGCCAAAACTAGTGACTCCTACAATGAGCAGTTCTTC
TRBJ2-5 | few | TRBD1 | TRBV6-2/TRBV6-3 | CASGPQGGKTQYF | TGTGCCAGCGGTCCACAGGGGGGAAAGACCCAGTACTTC
TRBJ1-5 | NA | NA | TRBV10-2 | CASSESSDTDLGSNQPQHF | TGCGCCAGCAGTGAGTCGTCGGACACGGATCTTGGCAGCAATCAGCCCCAGCATTTT
TRBJ2-2 | NA | TRBD2 | TRBV20-1 | CSARDAAGDNTGELFF | TGCAGTGCTAGAGATGCAGCGGGGGATAACACCGGGGAGCTGTTTTTT
TRBJ2-3 | many | TRBD1 | TRBV12-3/TRBV12-4 | CASRVQGAYTQYF | TGTGCCAGCAGAGTACAGGGGGCTTATACGCAGTATTTT
TRBJ2-1 | NA | NA | TRBV12-3/TRBV12-4 | CASSPPRGAVSSYNEQFF | TGTGCCAGCAGCCCTCCGCGTGGGGCGGTTAGCTCCTACAATGAGCAGTTCTTC
TRBJ2-7 | few | NA | TRBV6-2/TRBV6-3 | CASSYAVGYEQYF | TGTGCCAGCAGTTACGCAGTAGGTTACGAGCAGTACTTC
TRBJ1-5 | many | NA | TRBV12-3/TRBV12-4 | CASSPRLANQPQHF | TGTGCCAGCAGTCCACGGCTAGCAAATCAGCCCCAGCATTTT
TRBJ1-3 | NA | NA | TRBV7-3 | CASSLSGGAGNTIYF | TGTGCCAGCAGCTTAAGTGGGGGAGCTGGAAACACCATATATTTT
TRBJ2-3 | few | TRBD1 | TRBV7-9 | CASSFFGTGVPDTQYF | TGTGCCAGCAGCTTCTTCGGGACAGGGGTTCCAGATACGCAGTATTTT
TRBJ2-2 | few | NA | TRBV20-1 | CSARFPSNTGELFF | TGCAGTGCTAGATTCCCCAGTAACACCGGGGAGCTGTTTTTT
TRBJ1-1 | NA | NA | TRBV6-5 | CASSYGGRGNTEAFF | TGTGCCAGCAGTTACGGGGGACGGGGGAACACTGAAGCTTTCTTT
TRBJ2-7 | NA | NA | TRBV5-1 | CASSLAGTSSGYF | TGCGCCAGCAGCTTGGCCGGTACGTCAAGTGGGTACTTC